Sequencing of this T cell receptor (beta chain) was carried out in a study of blood T cell repertoires in COVID-19. At the level of the study: Sources were T cells, B-cell-depleted T cells, or PBMCs; the material itself was cDNA or gDNA.

Resolution of symptoms, clearance, or two negative PCRs was present in recovered Cohort 3 donors. Authors' analysis steps: Quantification of nucleated cells was approximated via reference gene primer amplification. Using immunoSEQ multiplex PCR, the repertoire was profiled, and TCRdb retains in-frame clones only, with some absent. For V, J and clone size, that table is used; D and trimming come from the DNA. The sample has 280,000 or so clones, about 85% seen once. The germline V gene encodes CDR1 MGHDK and CDR2 SYGVNS. V was clipped by 3 bases and J by 0 bases, with 6 bases between them. The CDR3 is 14 amino acids.

What was sequenced was PBMCs or T cells enriched from blood (not recorded which). V and J are TRBV25-1 and TRBJ1-5; D gene uncertain. The sequence was collected from a woman aged 45-65 years who had recovered from COVID-19. DNA for the CDR3: TGTGCCAGCAGTGATCAAAATAGCAATCAGCCCCAGCATTTT. Translated, it gives CASSDQNSNQPQHF.